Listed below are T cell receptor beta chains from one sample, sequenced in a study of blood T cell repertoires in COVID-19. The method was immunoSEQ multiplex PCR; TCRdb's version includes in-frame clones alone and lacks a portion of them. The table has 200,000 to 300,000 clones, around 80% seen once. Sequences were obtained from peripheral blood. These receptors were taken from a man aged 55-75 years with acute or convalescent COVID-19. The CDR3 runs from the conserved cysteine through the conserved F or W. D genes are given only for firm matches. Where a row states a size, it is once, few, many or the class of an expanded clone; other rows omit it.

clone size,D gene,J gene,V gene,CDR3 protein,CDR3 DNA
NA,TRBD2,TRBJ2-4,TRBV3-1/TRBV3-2,CASSQRDYYKNIQYF,TGTGCCAGCAGCCAGCGGGACTACTACAAAAACATTCAGTACTTC
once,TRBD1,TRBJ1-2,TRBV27,CASSPADRDGYTF,TGTGCCAGCAGTCCCGCGGACAGGGATGGCTACACCTTC
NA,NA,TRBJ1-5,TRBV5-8,CASSFPPGQPQHF,TGTGCCAGCAGCTTTCCCCCGGGACAGCCCCAGCATTTT
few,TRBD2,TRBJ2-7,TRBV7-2,CASSLFSAGAREQYF,TGTGCCAGCAGCTTATTTAGCGCGGGAGCTCGCGAGCAGTACTTC
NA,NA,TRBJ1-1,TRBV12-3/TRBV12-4,CASRGRPMTEAFF,TGTGCCAGCAGGGGGCGGCCCATGACTGAAGCTTTCTTT
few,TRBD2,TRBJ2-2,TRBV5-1,CASSLEPRTSGGTGELFF,TGCGCCAGCAGCTTGGAGCCTAGGACTAGCGGGGGCACCGGGGAGCTGTTTTTT
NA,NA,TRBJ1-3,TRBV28,CASSFPGSSGNTIYF,TGTGCCAGCAGTTTCCCAGGGTCTTCGGGAAACACCATATATTTT
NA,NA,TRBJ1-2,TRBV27,CASSLKGRGGGYTF,TGTGCCAGCAGTTTAAAGGGCCGGGGAGGTGGCTACACCTTC
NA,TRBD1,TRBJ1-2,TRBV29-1,CSVPDRGEWTSYGYTF,TGCAGCGTGCCGGACAGGGGAGAGTGGACAAGCTATGGCTACACCTTC
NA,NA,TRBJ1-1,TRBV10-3,CAIRDTEAFF,TGTGCCATCCGGGACACTGAAGCTTTCTTT
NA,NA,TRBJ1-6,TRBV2,CASAFAGGGNSPLHF,TGTGCCAGCGCCTTTGCTGGAGGTGGTAATTCACCCCTCCACTTT
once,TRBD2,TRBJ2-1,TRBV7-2,CASSSRTRSNEQFF,TGTGCCAGCAGCTCCCGGACTAGGTCGAATGAGCAGTTCTTC
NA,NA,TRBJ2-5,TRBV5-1,CASSWRGGETQYF,TGCGCCAGCAGCTGGAGGGGGGGAGAGACCCAGTACTTC
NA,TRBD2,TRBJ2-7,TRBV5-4,CASSLGLGGGYEQYF,TGTGCCAGCAGCTTGGGACTCGGGGGGGGCTACGAGCAGTACTTC
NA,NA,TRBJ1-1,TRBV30,CAWSSQGIEAFF,TGTGCCTGGAGTTCACAGGGTATTGAAGCTTTCTTT
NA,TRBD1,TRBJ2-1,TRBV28,CASSLMGQGGFFEQFF,TGTGCCAGCAGTTTAATGGGACAGGGTGGGTTTTTTGAGCAGTTCTTC
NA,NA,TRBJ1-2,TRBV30,CAWSVLGHYGYTF,TGTGCCTGGAGTGTCTTGGGGCACTATGGCTACACCTTC
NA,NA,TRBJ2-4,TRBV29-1,CSVVRGTGKNIQYF,TGCAGCGTTGTCAGGGGTACTGGCAAAAACATTCAGTACTTC
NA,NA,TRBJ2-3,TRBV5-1,CASALRGTDTQYF,TGCGCCAGCGCTTTAAGGGGGACAGATACGCAGTATTTT
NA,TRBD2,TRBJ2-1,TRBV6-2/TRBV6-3,CASSYSSGSRYEQFF,TGTGCCAGCAGTTACTCAAGCGGGAGTAGATATGAGCAGTTCTTC
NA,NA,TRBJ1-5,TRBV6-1,CASSDTVNQPQHF,TGTGCCAGCAGTGATACAGTTAATCAGCCCCAGCATTTT
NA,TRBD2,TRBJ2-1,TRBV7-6,CASSLAVGLAWDEQFF,TGTGCCAGCAGCTTAGCGGTTGGACTAGCATGGGATGAGCAGTTCTTC
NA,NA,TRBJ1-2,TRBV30,CAWGDGGNYGYTF,TGTGCCTGGGGTGATGGAGGGAACTATGGCTACACCTTC
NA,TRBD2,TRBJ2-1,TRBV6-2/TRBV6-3,CASSYSKRGRAVEQFF,TGTGCCAGCAGTTACTCGAAACGCGGGAGGGCGGTTGAGCAGTTCTTC
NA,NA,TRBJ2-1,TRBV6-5,CASSYSSTIHNEQFF,TGTGCCAGCAGTTACTCCTCGACAATACACAATGAGCAGTTCTTC
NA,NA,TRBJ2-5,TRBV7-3,CASSFGLKETQYF,TGTGCCAGCAGCTTTGGACTCAAAGAGACCCAGTACTTC
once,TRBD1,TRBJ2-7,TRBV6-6,CASSRRDRSYEQYF,TGTGCCAGCAGTCGAAGGGACAGGTCCTACGAGCAGTACTTC
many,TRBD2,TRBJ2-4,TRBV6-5,CASSTSGENIQYF,TGTGCCAGCAGTACTAGCGGAGAAAACATTCAGTACTTC
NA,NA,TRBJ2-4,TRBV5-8,CASSFSGSKNIQYF,TGTGCCAGCAGCTTTTCGGGGTCTAAAAACATTCAGTACTTC
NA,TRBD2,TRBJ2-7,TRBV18,CASSPLLAGASELNEQYF,TGTGCCAGCTCACCCCTGTTAGCGGGAGCCTCCGAACTAAACGAGCAGTACTTC
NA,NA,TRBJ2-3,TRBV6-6,CASSYFRGDTQYF,TGTGCCAGCAGTTACTTTCGGGGAGATACGCAGTATTTT
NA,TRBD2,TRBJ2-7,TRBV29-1,CSVGLAGSSYEQYF,TGCAGCGTTGGACTAGCGGGGAGCTCCTACGAGCAGTACTTC
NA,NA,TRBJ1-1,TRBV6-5,CASSPVSRFRGAFF,TGTGCCAGCAGCCCAGTAAGCCGATTTAGAGGAGCTTTCTTT
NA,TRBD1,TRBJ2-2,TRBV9,CASSVPQGADSGGKTGELFF,TGTGCCAGCAGCGTTCCACAGGGGGCAGACTCGGGCGGGAAGACCGGGGAGCTGTTTTTT
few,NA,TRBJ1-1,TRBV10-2,CASKMDMNTEAFF,TGCGCCAGCAAGATGGACATGAACACTGAAGCTTTCTTT
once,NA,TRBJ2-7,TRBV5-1,CASSSSRAPENEQYF,TGCGCCAGCAGCTCTAGCCGGGCACCAGAAAACGAGCAGTACTTC
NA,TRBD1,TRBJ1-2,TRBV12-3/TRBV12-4,CASTMGQGFGYTF,TGTGCCAGCACCATGGGACAGGGGTTTGGCTACACCTTC
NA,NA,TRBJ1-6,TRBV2,CASRPRGYGMGSYNSPLHF,TGTGCCAGCAGGCCCCGGGGGTATGGTATGGGATCCTATAATTCACCCCTCCACTTT
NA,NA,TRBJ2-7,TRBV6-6,CASSNGTPGSYEQYF,TGTGCCAGCAGTAACGGGACTCCGGGATCCTACGAGCAGTACTTC
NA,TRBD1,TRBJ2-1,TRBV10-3,CATSSSGTGTVNEQFF,TGTGCCACCTCATCCTCCGGGACAGGGACCGTGAATGAGCAGTTCTTC
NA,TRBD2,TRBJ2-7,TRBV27,CASSSVSGGAGEQYF,TGTGCCAGCAGTTCAGTGAGCGGGGGGGCGGGGGAGCAGTACTTC
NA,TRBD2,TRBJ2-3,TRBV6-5,CASKSGGLRDTQYF,TGTGCCAGCAAGTCGGGGGGGTTAAGAGATACGCAGTATTTT
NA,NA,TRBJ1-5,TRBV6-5,CASSRQVNQPQHF,TGTGCCAGCAGTCGACAGGTTAATCAGCCCCAGCATTTT
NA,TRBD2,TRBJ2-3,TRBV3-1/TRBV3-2,CASSQEGTSLDTQYF,TGTGCCAGCAGCCAAGAGGGGACTAGTTTGGATACGCAGTATTTT
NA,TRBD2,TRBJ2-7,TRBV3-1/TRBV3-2,CASSQGFIAGAYEQYF,TGTGCCAGCAGCCAAGGATTTATAGCGGGGGCCTACGAGCAGTACTTC
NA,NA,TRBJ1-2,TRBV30,CAWSVGAGKANYGYTF,TGTGCCTGGAGTGTGGGTGCAGGCAAAGCTAACTATGGCTACACCTTC
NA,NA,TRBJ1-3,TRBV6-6,CASSPGVGNTIYF,TGTGCCAGCAGCCCCGGGGTGGGAAACACCATATATTTT
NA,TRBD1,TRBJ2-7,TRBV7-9,CASSLSTGGEQYF,TGTGCCAGCAGCCTATCGACAGGGGGCGAGCAGTACTTC
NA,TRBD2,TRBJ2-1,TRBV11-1,CASSPTSGRSNEQFF,TGTGCCAGCAGCCCGACTAGCGGGAGGTCCAATGAGCAGTTCTTC
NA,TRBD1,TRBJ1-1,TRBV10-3,CAIRGTGAGRPEAFF,TGTGCCATCAGGGGGACAGGGGCGGGACGACCTGAAGCTTTCTTT
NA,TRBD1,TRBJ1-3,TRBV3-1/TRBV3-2,CASSHLQGYYSGNTIYF,TGTGCCAGCAGCCACTTACAGGGGTACTACTCTGGAAACACCATATATTTT
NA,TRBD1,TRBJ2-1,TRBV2,CASRGTEGNNEQFF,TGTGCCAGCCGAGGGACAGAGGGGAACAATGAGCAGTTCTTC
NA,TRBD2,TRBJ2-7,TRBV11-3,CASSHHNPGLAFHEQYF,TGTGCCAGCAGCCATCACAATCCGGGACTAGCCTTCCACGAGCAGTACTTC
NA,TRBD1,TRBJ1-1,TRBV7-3,CASSSGTGNTEAFF,TGTGCCAGCAGCTCCGGGACAGGGAACACTGAAGCTTTCTTT
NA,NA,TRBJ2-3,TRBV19,CASTRGATTDTQYF,TGTGCCAGTACCCGGGGGGCAACCACAGATACGCAGTATTTT